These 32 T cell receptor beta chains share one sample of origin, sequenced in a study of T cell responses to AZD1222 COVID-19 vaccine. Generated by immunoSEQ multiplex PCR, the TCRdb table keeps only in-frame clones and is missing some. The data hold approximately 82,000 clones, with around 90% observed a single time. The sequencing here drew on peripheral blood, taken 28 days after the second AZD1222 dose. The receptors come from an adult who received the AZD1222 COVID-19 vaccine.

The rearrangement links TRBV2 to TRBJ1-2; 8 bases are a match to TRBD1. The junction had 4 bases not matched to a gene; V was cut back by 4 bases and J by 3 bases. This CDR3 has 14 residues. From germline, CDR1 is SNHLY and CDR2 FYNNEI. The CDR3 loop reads CASSVTGGDYGYTF. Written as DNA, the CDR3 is TGTGCCAGCAGTGTAACAGGGGGGGACTATGGCTACACCTTC.

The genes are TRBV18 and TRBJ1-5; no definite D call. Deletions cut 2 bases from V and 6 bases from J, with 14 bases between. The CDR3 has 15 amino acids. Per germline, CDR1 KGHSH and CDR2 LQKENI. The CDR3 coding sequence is TGTGCCAGCTCACCAACGGGTGGGAATGGTCAGCCCCAGCATTTT. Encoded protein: CASSPTGGNGQPQHF.

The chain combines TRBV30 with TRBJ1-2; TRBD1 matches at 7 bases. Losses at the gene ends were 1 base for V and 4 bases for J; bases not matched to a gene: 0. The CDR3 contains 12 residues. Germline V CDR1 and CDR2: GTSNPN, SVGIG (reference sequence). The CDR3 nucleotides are TGTGCCTGGAGTGCAGGGGGCTATGGCTACACCTTC. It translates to CAWSAGGYGYTF.

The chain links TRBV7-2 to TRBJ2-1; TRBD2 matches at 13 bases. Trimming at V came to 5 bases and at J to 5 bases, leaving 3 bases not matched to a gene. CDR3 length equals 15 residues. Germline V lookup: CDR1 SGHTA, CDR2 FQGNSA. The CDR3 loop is CASSPLAGGDNEQFF. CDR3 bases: TGTGCCAGCAGCCCACTAGCGGGGGGGGACAATGAGCAGTTCTTC. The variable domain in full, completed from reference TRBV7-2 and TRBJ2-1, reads GAGVSQSPSNKVTEKGKDVELRCDPISGHTALYWYRQSLGQGLEFLIYFQGNSAPDKSGLPSDRFSAERTGGSVSTLTIQRTQQEDSAVYLCASSPLAGGDNEQFFGPGTRLTVL.

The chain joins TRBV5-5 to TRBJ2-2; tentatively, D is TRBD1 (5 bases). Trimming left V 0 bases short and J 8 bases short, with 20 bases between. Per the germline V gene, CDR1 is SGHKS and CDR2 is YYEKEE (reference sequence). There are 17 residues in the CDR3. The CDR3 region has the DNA TGTGCCAGCAGCTTGGTCCCGGACAAGGAGAGTACTGGGGAGCTGTTTTTT. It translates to CASSLVPDKESTGELFF.

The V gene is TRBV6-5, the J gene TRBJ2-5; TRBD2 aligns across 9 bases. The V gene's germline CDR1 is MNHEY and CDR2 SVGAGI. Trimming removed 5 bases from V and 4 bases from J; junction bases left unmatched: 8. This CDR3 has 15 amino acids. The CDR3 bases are TGTGCCAGCAGTCCAGCGGGACTAGCAGGAGAGACCCAGTACTTC. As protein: CASSPAGLAGETQYF.

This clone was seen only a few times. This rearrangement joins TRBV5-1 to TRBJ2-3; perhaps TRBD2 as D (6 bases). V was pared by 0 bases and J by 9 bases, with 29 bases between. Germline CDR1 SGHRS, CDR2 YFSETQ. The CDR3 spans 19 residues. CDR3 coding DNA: TGCGCCAGCAGCTTGGAGGGGCCAGCGGGCCTGGGAAGTGGGAACACGCAGTATTTT. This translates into CASSLEGPAGLGSGNTQYF.

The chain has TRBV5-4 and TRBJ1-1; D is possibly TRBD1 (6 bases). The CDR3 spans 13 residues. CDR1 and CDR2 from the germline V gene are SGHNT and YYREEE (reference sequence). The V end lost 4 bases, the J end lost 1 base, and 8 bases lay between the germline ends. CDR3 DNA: TGTGCCAGCAGCATGACAGGGAACACTGAAGCTTTCTTT. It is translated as CASSMTGNTEAFF.

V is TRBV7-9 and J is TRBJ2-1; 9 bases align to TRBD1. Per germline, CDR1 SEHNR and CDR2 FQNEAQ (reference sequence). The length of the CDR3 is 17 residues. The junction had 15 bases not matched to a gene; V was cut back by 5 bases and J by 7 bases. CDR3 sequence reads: CASSHTAGTGRKNEQFF. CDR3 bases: TGTGCCAGCAGCCATACCGCCGGGACAGGGAGGAAAAATGAGCAGTTCTTC.

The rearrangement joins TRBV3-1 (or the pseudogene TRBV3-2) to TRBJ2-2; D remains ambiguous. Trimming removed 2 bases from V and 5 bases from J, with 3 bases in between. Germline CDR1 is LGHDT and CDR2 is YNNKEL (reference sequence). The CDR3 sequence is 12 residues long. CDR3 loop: CASSQRTGELFF. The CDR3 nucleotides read TGTGCCAGCAGCCAACGGACCGGGGAGCTGTTTTTT.

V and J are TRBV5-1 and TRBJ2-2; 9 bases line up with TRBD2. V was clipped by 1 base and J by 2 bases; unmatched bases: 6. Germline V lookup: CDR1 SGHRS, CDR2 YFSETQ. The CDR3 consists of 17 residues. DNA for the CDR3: TGCGCCAGCAGCTTGACGCTAGCGGGGCCAAACACCGGGGAGCTGTTTTTT. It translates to CASSLTLAGPNTGELFF.

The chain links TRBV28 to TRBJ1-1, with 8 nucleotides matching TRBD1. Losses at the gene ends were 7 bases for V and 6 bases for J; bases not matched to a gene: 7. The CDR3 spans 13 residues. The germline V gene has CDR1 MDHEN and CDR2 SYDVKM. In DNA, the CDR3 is TGTGCCAGCATTACCCAGGGGGCGTCTGAAGCTTTCTTT. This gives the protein CASITQGASEAFF.

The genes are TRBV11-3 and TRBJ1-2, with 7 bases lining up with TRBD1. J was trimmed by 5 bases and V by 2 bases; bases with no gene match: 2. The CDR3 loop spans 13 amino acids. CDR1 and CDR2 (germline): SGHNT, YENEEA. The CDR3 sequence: CASSLTGVYGYTF. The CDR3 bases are TGTGCCAGCAGCTTAACAGGGGTATATGGCTACACCTTC.

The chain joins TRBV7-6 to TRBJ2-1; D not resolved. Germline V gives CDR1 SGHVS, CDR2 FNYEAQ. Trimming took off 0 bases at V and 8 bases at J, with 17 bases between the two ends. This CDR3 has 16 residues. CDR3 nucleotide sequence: TGTGCCAGCAGCTTAGCGGTAACGGATGGCGGACATGAGCAGTTCTTC. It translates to CASSLAVTDGGHEQFF. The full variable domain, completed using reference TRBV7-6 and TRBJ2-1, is GAGVSQSPRYKVTKRGQDVALRCDPISGHVSLYWYRQALGQGPEFLTYFNYEAQQDKSGLPNDRFSAERPEGSISTLTIQRTEQRDSAMYRCASSLAVTDGGHEQFFGPGTRLTVL.

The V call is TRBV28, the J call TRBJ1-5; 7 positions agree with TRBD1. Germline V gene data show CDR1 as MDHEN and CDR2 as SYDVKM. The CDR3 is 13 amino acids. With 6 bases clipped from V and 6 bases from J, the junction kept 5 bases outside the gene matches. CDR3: CASSRNRGQPQHF. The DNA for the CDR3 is TGTGCCAGCAGCCGTAACAGGGGTCAGCCCCAGCATTTT.

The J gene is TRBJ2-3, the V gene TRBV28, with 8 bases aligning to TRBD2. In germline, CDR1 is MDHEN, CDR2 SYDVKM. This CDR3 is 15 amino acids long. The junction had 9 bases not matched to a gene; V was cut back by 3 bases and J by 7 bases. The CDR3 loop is CASSLAGGGLNTQYF. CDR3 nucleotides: TGTGCCAGCAGTTTGGCGGGCGGGGGGTTGAATACGCAGTATTTT.

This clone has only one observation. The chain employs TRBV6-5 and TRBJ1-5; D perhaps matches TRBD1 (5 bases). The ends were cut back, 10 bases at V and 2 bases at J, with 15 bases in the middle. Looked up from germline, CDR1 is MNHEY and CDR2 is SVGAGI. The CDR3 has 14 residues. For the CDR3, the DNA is TGTGCCACCGCGGGGGGGAAAGGCAATCAGCCCCAGCATTTT. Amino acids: CATAGGKGNQPQHF.

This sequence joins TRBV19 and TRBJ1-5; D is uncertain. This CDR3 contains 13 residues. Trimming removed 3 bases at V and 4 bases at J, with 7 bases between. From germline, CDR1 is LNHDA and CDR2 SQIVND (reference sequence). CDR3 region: CASSMSQNQPQHF. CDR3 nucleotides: TGTGCCAGTAGTATGTCTCAAAATCAGCCCCAGCATTTT.

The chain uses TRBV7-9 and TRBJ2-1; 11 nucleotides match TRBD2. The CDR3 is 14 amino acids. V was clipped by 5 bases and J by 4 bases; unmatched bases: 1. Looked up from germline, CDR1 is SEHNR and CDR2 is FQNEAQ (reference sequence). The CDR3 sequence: CASSRTSGYNEQFF. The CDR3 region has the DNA TGTGCCAGCAGCCGGACTAGCGGGTACAATGAGCAGTTCTTC.

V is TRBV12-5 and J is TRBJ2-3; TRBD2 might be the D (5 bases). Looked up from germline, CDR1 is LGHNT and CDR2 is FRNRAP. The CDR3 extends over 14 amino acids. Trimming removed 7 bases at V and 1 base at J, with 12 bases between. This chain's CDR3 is CASALDSRTDTQYF. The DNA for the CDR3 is TGTGCTAGTGCTCTGGACTCCCGCACAGATACGCAGTATTTT.

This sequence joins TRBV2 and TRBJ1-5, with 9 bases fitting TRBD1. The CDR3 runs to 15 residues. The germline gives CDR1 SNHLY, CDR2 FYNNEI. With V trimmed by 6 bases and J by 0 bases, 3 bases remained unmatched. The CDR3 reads CASSQTGGSNQPQHF. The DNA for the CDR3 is TGTGCCAGCAGCCAGACAGGGGGTAGCAATCAGCCCCAGCATTTT.

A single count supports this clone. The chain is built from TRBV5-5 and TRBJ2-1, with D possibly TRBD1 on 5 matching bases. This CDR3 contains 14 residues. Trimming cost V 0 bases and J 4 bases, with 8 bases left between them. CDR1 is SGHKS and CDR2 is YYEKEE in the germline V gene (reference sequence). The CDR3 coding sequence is TGTGCCAGCAGCTTGGAACAGGAATACAATGAGCAGTTCTTC. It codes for CASSLEQEYNEQFF.

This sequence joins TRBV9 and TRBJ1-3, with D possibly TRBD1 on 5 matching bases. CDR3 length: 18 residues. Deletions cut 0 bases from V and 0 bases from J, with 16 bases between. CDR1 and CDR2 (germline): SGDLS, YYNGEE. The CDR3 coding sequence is TGTGCCAGCAGCGTAGAGGGGAGGCGGCTGAGCTCTGGAAACACCATATATTTT. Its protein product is CASSVEGRRLSSGNTIYF.

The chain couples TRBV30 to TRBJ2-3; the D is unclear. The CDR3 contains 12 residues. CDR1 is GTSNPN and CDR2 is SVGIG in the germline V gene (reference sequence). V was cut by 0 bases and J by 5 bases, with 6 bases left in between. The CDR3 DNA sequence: TGTGCCTGGAGTGTCAGTGGAGATACGCAGTATTTT. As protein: CAWSVSGDTQYF.

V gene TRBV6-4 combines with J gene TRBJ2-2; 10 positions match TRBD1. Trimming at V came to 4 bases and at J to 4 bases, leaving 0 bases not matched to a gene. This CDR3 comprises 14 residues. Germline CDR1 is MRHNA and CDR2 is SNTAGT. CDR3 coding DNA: TGTGCCAGCAGTGGGACAGGGGGCACCGGGGAGCTGTTTTTT. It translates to CASSGTGGTGELFF.

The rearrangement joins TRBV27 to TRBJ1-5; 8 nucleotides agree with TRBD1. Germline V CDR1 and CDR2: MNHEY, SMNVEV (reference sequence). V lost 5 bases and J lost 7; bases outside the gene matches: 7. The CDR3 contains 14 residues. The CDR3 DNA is TGTGCCAGCAGTCCACGACAGGGGAGGCAGCCCCAGCATTTT. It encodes CASSPRQGRQPQHF.

In DNA, the CDR3 is TGCGCCAGCAGCCATACGACAGGGTACGGTTGGGTTTCAGCTTTCTTT. Amino acids: CASSHTTGYGWVSAFF. This sequence joins TRBV5-1 and TRBJ1-1; 7 bases fit TRBD1. The ends lost 4 bases at V and 10 bases at J; junction bases unmatched: 19. The germline V gene has CDR1 SGHRS and CDR2 YFSETQ. The CDR3 has 16 amino acids.

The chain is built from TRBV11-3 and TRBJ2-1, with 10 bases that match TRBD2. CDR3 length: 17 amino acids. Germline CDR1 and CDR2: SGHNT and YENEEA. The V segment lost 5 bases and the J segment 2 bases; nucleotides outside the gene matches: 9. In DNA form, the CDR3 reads TGTGCCAGCAGCACCAACCGACTAGCGGGCACCTACAATGAGCAGTTCTTC. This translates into CASSTNRLAGTYNEQFF.

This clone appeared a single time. CDR3 nucleotides: TGTGCCAGCAGTTACCCAAGCTGGGAGCAGTACTTC. Amino acid sequence: CASSYPSWEQYF. The rearrangement joins TRBV6-2 or TRBV6-3 to TRBJ2-7; D unclear. Trimming removed 2 bases at V and 7 bases at J, with 9 bases between. The CDR3 has 12 residues. Germline loops: CDR1 MNHEY, CDR2 SVGEGT.

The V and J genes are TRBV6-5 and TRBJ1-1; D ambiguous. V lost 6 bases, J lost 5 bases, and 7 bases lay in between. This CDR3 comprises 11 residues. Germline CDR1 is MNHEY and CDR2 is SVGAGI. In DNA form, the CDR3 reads TGTGCCAGCAGACACGGAACTGAAGCTTTCTTT. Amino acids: CASRHGTEAFF.

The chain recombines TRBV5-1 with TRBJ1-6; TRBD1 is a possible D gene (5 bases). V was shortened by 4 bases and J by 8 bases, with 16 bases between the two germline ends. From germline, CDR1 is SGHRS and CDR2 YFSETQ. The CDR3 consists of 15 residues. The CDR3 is CASSPAAGSDSPLHF. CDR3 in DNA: TGCGCCAGCAGCCCTGCGGCAGGGTCGGATTCACCCCTCCACTTT.

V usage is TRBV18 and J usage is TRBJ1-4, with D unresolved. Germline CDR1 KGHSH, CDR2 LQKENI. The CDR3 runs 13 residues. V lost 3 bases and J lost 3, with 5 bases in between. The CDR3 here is CASSPLANEKLFF. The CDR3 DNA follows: TGTGCCAGCTCACCCCTGGCTAATGAAAAACTGTTTTTT.